This entry lists 32 T cell receptor beta chains sequenced from one sample in a study of blood T cells in healthy people across ages (dated by TCRdb to between 2015 and 2016). The method behind the library was 5' RACE. TCRdb lists the instrument as Illumina HiSeq 2500. A second about 6 to 11 cycle PCR used a sample-barcoded 5' primer and a J-beta primer mix. TCRdb handled the public reads itself, with Q25 trimming in fastp and clone calling in MiXCR, and kept productive beta chains. CDR3 protein duplicates are merged, each entry listing the most common genes and DNA. A total of fewer than 800,000 distinct CDR3 sequences appear in this sample, more than 40% of them only once. In total, the top ten clones hold 30% to 35% of the sample. Sequences were obtained from blood. All receptors come from a woman in her fifties or sixties in good health.

This clonotype appeared many times. The CDR3 DNA is TGTGCCAGCAGCCAACAGGGCGAAAGCTCCTACGAGCAGTACTTC. Its translation is CASSQQGESSYEQYF. V and J are TRBV4-2 and TRBJ2-7, with D possibly TRBD1 on 5 matching bases. The CDR3 spans 15 residues. V lost 2 bases and J 0 bases, leaving 11 bases between the germline ends. Germline V gene sequence: CDR1 LGHNA, CDR2 YNFKEQ.

V and J are TRBV9 and TRBJ2-5, with D possibly being TRBD2 (5 bases). The ends were cut back, 7 bases at V and 5 bases at J, with 12 bases in the middle. The CDR3 totals 12 residues. From germline, CDR1 is SGDLS and CDR2 YYNGEE. CDR3 amino acids: CASGREGETQYF. The CDR3 nucleotides are TGTGCCAGCGGGAGAGAAGGGGAGACCCAGTACTTC.

This chain connects TRBV20-1 to TRBJ2-7, with no clear D. The ends were cut back, 0 bases at V and 5 bases at J, with 17 bases in the middle. Germline assignment: CDR1 DFQATT and CDR2 SNEGSKA (reference sequence). The CDR3 totals 15 residues. The CDR3 DNA is TGCAGTGCTAGAGATGGGCAGGTACTGGGCAACGAGCAGTACTTC. It codes for CSARDGQVLGNEQYF.

V is TRBV2 and J is TRBJ2-5, with D possibly called TRBD1 or TRBD2 (5 bases each). Germline lookup yields CDR1 SNHLY and CDR2 FYNNEI. The CDR3 runs 12 residues. V lost 6 bases and J 5 bases, leaving 10 bases between the germline ends. CDR3 loop: CASRGTAETQYF. For the CDR3, the DNA is TGTGCCAGCAGGGGGACGGCCGAGACCCAGTACTTC.

This clonotype was observed a few times. The V call is TRBV6-6, the J call TRBJ2-7; maybe TRBD1 (6 bases). Germline V gene sequence: CDR1 MNHNY, CDR2 SVGAGI (reference sequence). Trimming took off 7 bases at V and 7 bases at J, with 20 bases between the two ends. The CDR3 sequence is 14 residues long. As DNA, the CDR3 is TGTGCCAGCAAGGGGATGGTGATTACAGGGGAGCAGTACTTC. This translates into CASKGMVITGEQYF.

This clonotype was seen a single time. This chain links TRBV5-1 with TRBJ1-4; TRBD1 might be the D (5 bases). CDR1 and CDR2 from the germline V gene are SGHRS and YFSETQ. The CDR3 sequence is 16 residues long. V lost 4 bases and J 0 bases, leaving 13 bases between the germline ends. CDR3 nucleotide sequence: TGCGCCAGCAGCGACCAGGGCCCTGCAACTAATGAAAAACTGTTTTTT. Protein product: CASSDQGPATNEKLFF.

The chain links TRBV20-1 to TRBJ2-1; tentatively, D is TRBD2 (5 bases). The V and J ends lost 3 bases and 7 bases respectively, with 10 bases between them. This CDR3 is 12 amino acids long. CDR1 DFQATT and CDR2 SNEGSKA come from the germline V gene (reference sequence). The CDR3 DNA reads TGCAGTGCTAGCACTAGTTGGAATGAGCAGTTCTTC. It specifies CSASTSWNEQFF.

V usage is TRBV20-1 and J usage is TRBJ2-7; 7 nucleotides match TRBD2. The end of the DNA is better explained by TRBJ2-4, so the J call may be wrong. This CDR3 has 18 amino acids. Germline V lookup: CDR1 DFQATT, CDR2 SNEGSKA (reference sequence). The CDR3 sequence: CSARQPPGGGSGSNIQYF. CDR3 in DNA: TGCAGTGCTAGACAACCCCCTGGCGGGGGTTCTGGTTCCAACATTCAGTACTTC.

In this sample, this clonotype turned up a few times. V gene TRBV5-1 combines with J gene TRBJ2-1, with D tentatively TRBD2 (6 bases). Germline-derived CDR1 and CDR2 are SGHRS and YFSETQ. The germline V and J ends were trimmed by 3 bases and 8 bases, with 21 bases remaining between them. The CDR3 totals 16 residues. The CDR3 region is CASSYNPGPRGDEQFF. In DNA, the CDR3 is TGCGCCAGCAGCTATAACCCGGGACCGCGGGGCGATGAGCAGTTCTTC.

The J gene is TRBJ1-4, the V gene TRBV4-3, with 7 bases identical to TRBD1. The CDR3 runs to 13 residues. The germline V gene has CDR1 LGHNA and CDR2 YSLEER. J lost 11 bases, V lost 4 bases, and 7 bases had no gene match. DNA of the CDR3: TGCGCCAGCAGCCCACTCCGGGACAGTAAACTGTTTTTT. Encoded protein: CASSPLRDSKLFF.

As for this clonotype: A junction boundary mismatches the germline segment, possibly from a read error. The chain combines TRBV20-1 with TRBJ2-1, with 7 bases lining up with TRBD2. CDR1 is DFQATT, CDR2 SNEGSKA, per germline (reference sequence). This CDR3 is built from 16 residues. CDR3 residues: CSARNTRELEYGEQLF. The CDR3 DNA reads TGCAGTGCTAGAAACACGCGGGAGTTAGAATACGGTGAGCAGCTCTTC.

This clonotype came up a few times. This sequence joins TRBV11-2 and TRBJ2-2, with a possible D match to TRBD1 (6 bases). CDR1 is SGHAT, CDR2 FQNNGV, per germline. The CDR3 contains 16 residues. Trimming took 7 bases from V and 1 from J, leaving 16 bases between them. As DNA, the CDR3 is TGTGCCAGCACCACTAGGACAGCGGAGAACACCGGGGAGCTGTTTTTT. Translation gives CASTTRTAENTGELFF.

The table lists this clonotype with a count of one. The CDR3 DNA is TGTGCCAGCTCACCACCGAACACAGGGGCTAGCAATCAGCCCCAGCATTTT. Translating gives CASSPPNTGASNQPQHF. The rearrangement links TRBV18 to TRBJ1-5, with 7 bases aligning to TRBD1. The germline CDR1 and CDR2 sequences are KGHSH and LQKENI. V lost 0 bases, J lost 0 bases, and 5 bases stayed unmatched. The CDR3 runs to 17 residues.

This clonotype was observed a handful of times. J is TRBJ1-2 and V is TRBV7-9; perhaps TRBD1 as D (5 bases). CDR1 is SEHNR, CDR2 FQNEAQ, per germline (reference sequence). The CDR3 has 13 residues. The V gene lost 5 bases and the J gene lost 8 bases, with 15 bases spanning the gap. The CDR3 coding sequence is TGTGCCAGCAGCCACCAGACAGAAGACGGCTACACCTTC. Translated: CASSHQTEDGYTF.

Comment on this clonotype: This could be a read error, since a much larger clone is one nucleotide away. This chain uses TRBV29-1 with TRBJ2-5; TRBD1 agrees at 7 bases. The J call may be faulty, since TRBJ2-1 better matches the DNA end. Germline CDR1 reads SQVTM; CDR2 reads ANQGSEA. The CDR3 is made up of 12 amino acids. CDR3 amino acids: CSARTGQETQFF. The DNA of the CDR3 is TGCAGCGCCAGGACAGGTCAAGAGACCCAGTTCTTC.

V and J are TRBV4-3 and TRBJ1-2; 9 nucleotides agree with TRBD1. Germline V CDR1 and CDR2: LGHNA, YSLEER. There are 17 residues in the CDR3. Trimming removed 3 bases from V and 2 bases from J; junction bases left unmatched: 10. The DNA for the CDR3 is TGCGCCAGCAGCCAGGATGACAGGGGGATCGAGAACTATGGCTACACCTTC. Its translation: CASSQDDRGIENYGYTF.

This clonotype was detected only a few times. The J gene is TRBJ2-2, the V gene TRBV5-5; D gene ambiguous. This CDR3 region has 15 residues. The V and J ends lost 4 bases and 0 bases respectively, with 10 bases between them. Germline V gene sequence: CDR1 SGHKS, CDR2 YYEKEE (reference sequence). The CDR3 region is CASSPTPANTGELFF. The DNA for the CDR3 is TGTGCCAGCAGCCCGACACCCGCGAACACCGGGGAGCTGTTTTTT.

This clonotype was seen a handful of times. The rearrangement links TRBV12-3 or TRBV12-4 to TRBJ2-7, with D tentatively TRBD1 (6 bases). CDR3 size: 13 residues. V was trimmed by 5 bases and J by 3 bases, leaving 11 bases between them. The CDR3 loop is CASSTDSNYEQYF. CDR3 nucleotides: TGTGCCAGCAGTACGGACAGTAACTACGAGCAGTACTTC.

This clonotype has more than one count but fewer than ten. This chain joins TRBV11-2 and TRBJ2-2; 10 positions match TRBD2. Germline values: CDR1 SGHAT, CDR2 FQNNGV. The CDR3 is 17 residues long. V dropped 1 base and J dropped 3; count of bases not matched to a gene: 5. CDR3 amino acids: CASSLVSSGSDTGELFF. The CDR3 nucleotides are TGTGCCAGCAGCTTAGTCTCTAGCGGGAGTGACACCGGGGAGCTGTTTTTT.

The rearrangement joins TRBV4-2 to TRBJ1-1; D remains ambiguous. Germline values: CDR1 LGHNA, CDR2 YNFKEQ. The V gene lost 4 bases and the J gene lost 4 bases, with 16 bases spanning the gap. This CDR3 comprises 15 residues. The DNA of the CDR3 is TGTGCCAGCAGCCTTAGCTTAGGAGTCAGCACTGAAGCTTTCTTT. This encodes CASSLSLGVSTEAFF.

The rearrangement joins TRBV20-1 to TRBJ2-7; 15 bases map to TRBD2. The DNA end is a closer match to TRBJ2-5, so the J assignment may be wrong. The germline gives CDR1 DFQATT, CDR2 SNEGSKA (reference sequence). The CDR3 has 15 amino acids. This CDR3 is CSAIRGLAGGETQYF. The CDR3, as DNA: TGCAGTGCTATACGAGGACTAGCGGGAGGGGAGACCCAGTACTTC.

The V call is TRBV28, the J call TRBJ1-5; 12 positions match TRBD1. Germline CDR1 reads MDHEN; CDR2 reads SYDVKM. V shed 4 bases and J 9 bases; nucleotides not matched to a gene: 7. This CDR3 contains 15 residues. For the CDR3, the DNA is TGTGCCAGCAGTTCACCGGGACAGGGGGCATGGCCCCAGCATTTT. This sequence encodes CASSSPGQGAWPQHF.

The table lists this clonotype with a few counts. The chain employs TRBV7-2 and TRBJ2-7; D might be TRBD1 or TRBD2, each matching 5 bases. Germline values: CDR1 SGHTA, CDR2 FQGNSA. Trimming removed 2 bases from V and 1 base from J, with 15 bases in between. The CDR3 totals 16 residues. CDR3 bases: TGTGCCAGCAGCTTATCTGGGGGACGGAGTTCCTACGAGCAGTACTTC. Protein product: CASSLSGGRSSYEQYF.

This clonotype has more than one count but fewer than ten. The chain links TRBV27 to TRBJ1-2; 8 bases fit TRBD1. Germline trimming cut 5 bases from V and 8 bases from J; bases unmatched to any gene: 10. CDR3 length: 14 residues. The germline V gene encodes CDR1 MNHEY and CDR2 SMNVEV (reference sequence). The CDR3 region is CASSALYRGKGYTF. Written as DNA, the CDR3 is TGTGCCAGCAGTGCCCTGTACAGGGGGAAAGGCTACACCTTC.

This clonotype was counted a few times. V is TRBV7-9 and J is TRBJ2-7, with D unclear. CDR1 is SEHNR and CDR2 is FQNEAQ in the germline V gene (reference sequence). The CDR3 has 16 amino acids. Trimming removed 3 bases from V and 0 bases from J, with 15 bases in between. In nucleotides, the CDR3 is TGTGCCAGCAGCTTTTTCGGCAGGCCCCTCTCCTACGAGCAGTACTTC. This sequence encodes CASSFFGRPLSYEQYF.

The chain recombines TRBV20-1 with TRBJ1-2; weak D call: TRBD1 (5 bases). The CDR3 totals 15 residues. Germline CDR1 DFQATT, CDR2 SNEGSKA (reference sequence). The germline V and J ends were trimmed by 0 bases and 3 bases, with 14 bases remaining between them. CDR3 nucleotides: TGCAGTGCTAGAGACGCGAAGTCAGGGTACTATGGCTACACCTTC. Its translation is CSARDAKSGYYGYTF.

The chain is built from TRBV7-2 and TRBJ2-5, with 14 bases identical to TRBD2. Trimming cost V 5 bases and J 5 bases; bases outside gene matches: 13. The CDR3 has 18 residues. The V gene's germline CDR1 is SGHTA and CDR2 FQGNSA. The CDR3 sequence is CASSPGLAGVRILETQYF. In DNA, the CDR3 is TGTGCCAGCAGCCCGGGACTAGCGGGAGTCCGGATATTGGAGACCCAGTACTTC. Supplemented by reference TRBV7-2 and TRBJ2-5, the full variable domain reads GAGVSQSPSNKVTEKGKDVELRCDPISGHTALYWYRQSLGQGLEFLIYFQGNSAPDKSGLPSDRFSAERTGGSVSTLTIQRTQQEDSAVYLCASSPGLAGVRILETQYFGPGTRLLVL.

The V and J genes are TRBV4-2 and TRBJ1-4; 11 bases align to TRBD1. Trimming removed 7 bases from V and 8 bases from J; junction bases left unmatched: 9. CDR3 size: 15 residues. The germline gives CDR1 LGHNA, CDR2 YNFKEQ. CDR3 in amino acids: CASTSRTGGEEKLFF. CDR3 in DNA: TGTGCCAGCACCTCACGGACAGGGGGCGAAGAAAAACTGTTTTTT.

In the case of this clonotype: One end of the junction is discordant with germline, which a read error may explain. This chain uses TRBV27 with TRBJ2-6; 11 bases line up with TRBD1. This CDR3 is built from 18 residues. CDR1 MNHEY and CDR2 SMNVEV come from the germline V gene (reference sequence). CDR3 DNA: TGTGCCAGCAGTCATGGGACAGGGGGTCCCTCTGGGGCCGACGTCCTGACTTTC. As protein: CASSHGTGGPSGADVLTF.

This clonotype turned up a few times. CDR3 protein: CASSLWGYTDTQYF. The CDR3 bases are TGTGCCAGCAGCTTATGGGGATACACAGATACGCAGTATTTT. The genes are TRBV13 and TRBJ2-3; D unresolved. This CDR3 has 14 amino acids. Germline CDR1 and CDR2: PRHDT and FYEKMQ (reference sequence). Trimming removed 2 bases at V and 2 bases at J, with 8 bases between.

V is TRBV11-2 and J is TRBJ2-4; D assignment may be TRBD1 or TRBD2 (5 bases each). The germline gives CDR1 SGHAT, CDR2 FQNNGV. Trimming stripped 4 bases from V and 13 bases from J, with 20 bases between. The CDR3 extends over 14 amino acids. CDR3 bases: TGTGCCAGCAGCTCCCGGGACCAAGGGCGATACCAGTACTTC. Translation gives CASSSRDQGRYQYF. The whole variable domain, filled in from reference TRBV11-2 and TRBJ2-4, reads EAGVAQSPRYKIIEKRQSVAFWCNPISGHATLYWYQQILGQGPKLLIQFQNNGVVDDSQLPKDRFSAERLKGVDSTLKIQPAKLEDSAVYLCASSSRDQGRYQYFGAGTRLSVL.

In this sample, this clonotype turned up a few times. The genes are TRBV28 and TRBJ2-3; TRBD2 matches 8 bases. CDR3 length equals 15 residues. The junction had 4 bases not matched to a gene; V was cut back by 3 bases and J by 2 bases. Germline CDR1 MDHEN, CDR2 SYDVKM. The DNA for the CDR3 is TGTGCCAGCAGTTTTGAGCGGGAGCTCACAGATACGCAGTATTTT. This translates into CASSFERELTDTQYF.